What follows are 2 T cell receptor beta chains derived from one specimen sequenced in a study of shared clonotypes between healthy human individuals. Profiling relied on immunoSEQ multiplex PCR, and the TCRdb table lists in-frame clones only, not all of them. The sample has 2 million to 2.5 million clones, 85% to 95% seen once. Sequencing used naive CD4+ T cells from PBMCs. Subset of the sample: CD45RA+ positively selected. The source of these receptors is a man younger than 30 in good health. Some clones in this sample may be carry-over from other donors' samples.

V and J are TRBV7-2 and TRBJ2-7; the D call may be TRBD1 or TRBD2 (5 bases each). The CDR3 contains 16 residues. Trimming left V 5 bases short and J 3 bases short, with 20 bases between. Germline-derived CDR1 and CDR2 are SGHTA and FQGNSA. CDR3 sequence reads: CASSLGWDGTIYEQYF. CDR3 bases: TGTGCCAGCAGCCTCGGGTGGGACGGGACGATCTACGAGCAGTACTTC.

The chain is built from TRBV25-1 and TRBJ2-5; D ambiguous. Germline CDR1 is MGHDK and CDR2 is SYGVNS. This CDR3 is 14 amino acids long. Trimming took 4 bases from V and 4 from J, leaving 13 bases between them. In DNA, the CDR3 is TGTGCCAGCAGTGCACCTAGGTTACGAGAGACCCAGTACTTC. It encodes CASSAPRLRETQYF.